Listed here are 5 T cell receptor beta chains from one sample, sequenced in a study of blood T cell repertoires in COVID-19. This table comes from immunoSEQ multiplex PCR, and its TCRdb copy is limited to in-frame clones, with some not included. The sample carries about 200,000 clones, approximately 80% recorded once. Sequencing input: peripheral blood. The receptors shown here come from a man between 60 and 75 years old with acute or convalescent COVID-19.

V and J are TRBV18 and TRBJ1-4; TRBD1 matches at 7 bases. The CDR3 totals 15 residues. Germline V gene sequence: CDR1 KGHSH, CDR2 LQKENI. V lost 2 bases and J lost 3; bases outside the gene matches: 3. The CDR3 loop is CASSPARGPNEKLFF. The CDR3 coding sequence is TGTGCCAGCTCACCAGCGAGGGGGCCTAATGAAAAACTGTTTTTT.

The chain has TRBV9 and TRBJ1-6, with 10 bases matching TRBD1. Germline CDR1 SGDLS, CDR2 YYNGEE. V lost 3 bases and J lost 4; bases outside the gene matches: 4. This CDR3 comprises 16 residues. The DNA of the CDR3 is TGTGCCAGCAGCGAACTGGACAGGGGGTATAATTCACCCCTCCACTTT. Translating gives CASSELDRGYNSPLHF.

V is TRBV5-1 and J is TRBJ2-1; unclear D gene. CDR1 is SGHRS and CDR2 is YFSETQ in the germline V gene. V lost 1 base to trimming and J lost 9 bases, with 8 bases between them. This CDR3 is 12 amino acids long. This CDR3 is CASSLTHGEQFF. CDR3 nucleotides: TGCGCCAGCAGCTTGACCCACGGTGAGCAGTTCTTC.

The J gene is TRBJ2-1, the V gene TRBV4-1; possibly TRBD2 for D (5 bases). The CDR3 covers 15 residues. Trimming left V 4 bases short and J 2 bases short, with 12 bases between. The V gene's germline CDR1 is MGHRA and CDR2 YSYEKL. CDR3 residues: CASSPGGGPYNEQFF. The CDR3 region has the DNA TGCGCCAGCAGCCCAGGTGGAGGACCCTACAATGAGCAGTTCTTC.

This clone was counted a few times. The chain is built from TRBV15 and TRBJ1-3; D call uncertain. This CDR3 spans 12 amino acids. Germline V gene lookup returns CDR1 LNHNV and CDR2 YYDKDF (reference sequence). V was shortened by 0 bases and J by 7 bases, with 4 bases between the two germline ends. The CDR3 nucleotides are TGTGCCACCAGCAGAGATCGGAACACCATATATTTT. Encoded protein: CATSRDRNTIYF.